Shown below are 16 T cell receptor beta chains from a single sample sequenced in a study of shared clonotypes between healthy human individuals. Profiled with immunoSEQ multiplex PCR; TCRdb holds only in-frame clones, not every one. The sample has approximately 2.5 million clones; just over 90% are singletons. The sequenced sample was naive CD4+ T cells sorted from blood. This sample's subset: CD45RA+ positively selected. All receptors derive from a young man in good health.

The rearrangement uses TRBV6-1 and TRBJ1-2; perhaps TRBD1 as D (6 bases). Between the trimmed V and J ends, which lost 4 bases and 3 bases, there was a span of 21 bases. Germline V gene data show CDR1 as MNHNS and CDR2 as SASEGT. This CDR3 is built from 17 residues. CDR3 nucleotides: TGTGCCAGCAGTGGATCACTGCGGGGGGCGGTGGACTATGGCTACACCTTC. Its translation is CASSGSLRGAVDYGYTF.

The chain recombines TRBV25-1 with TRBJ2-1; 9 nucleotides match TRBD2. From germline, CDR1 is MGHDK and CDR2 SYGVNS. Trimming at V came to 4 bases and at J to 7 bases, leaving 5 bases not matched to a gene. This CDR3 comprises 14 residues. This chain's CDR3 is CASSAAGGKNEQFF. The DNA of the CDR3 is TGTGCCAGCAGTGCAGCGGGAGGAAAAAATGAGCAGTTCTTC. The full variable domain, in which reference TRBV25-1 and TRBJ2-1 provide the parts outside the CDR3, is EADIYQTPRYLVIGTGKKITLECSQTMGHDKMYWYQQDPGMELHLIHYSYGVNSTEKGDLSSESTVSRIRTEHFPLTLESARPSHTSQYLCASSAAGGKNEQFFGPGTRLTVL.

The chain carries TRBV5-1 and TRBJ2-5, with TRBD2 matching 13 bases. V trimming: 0 bases; J trimming: 5 bases; junction bases outside the gene matches: 7. From germline, CDR1 is SGHRS and CDR2 YFSETQ. The CDR3 sequence is 17 residues long. The CDR3, as DNA: TGCGCCAGCAGCTTGGAGGGACTAGCGGGGAGTAGTGAGACCCAGTACTTC. Residues: CASSLEGLAGSSETQYF.

This chain links TRBV2 with TRBJ2-7; D perhaps matches TRBD2 (5 bases). Trimming removed 6 bases at V and 0 bases at J, with 12 bases between. Germline CDR1 and CDR2: SNHLY and FYNNEI. The CDR3 sequence is 14 residues long. The CDR3: CASRDGLYSYEQYF. The CDR3 nucleotides read TGTGCCAGCAGGGACGGACTTTACTCCTACGAGCAGTACTTC.

The chain carries TRBV7-2 and TRBJ2-3, with D perhaps being TRBD1 or TRBD2 (5 bases each). With 1 base removed from V and 3 bases from J, the gap between germline ends came to 14 bases. CDR3 length: 16 amino acids. Germline V CDR1 and CDR2: SGHTA, FQGNSA. The CDR3 region has the DNA TGTGCCAGCAGCTTAGATATAGGGGACCTAACAGATACGCAGTATTTT. It is translated as CASSLDIGDLTDTQYF. Full variable domain (outside the CDR3, taken from reference TRBV7-2 and TRBJ2-3): GAGVSQSPSNKVTEKGKDVELRCDPISGHTALYWYRQSLGQGLEFLIYFQGNSAPDKSGLPSDRFSAERTGGSVSTLTIQRTQQEDSAVYLCASSLDIGDLTDTQYFGPGTRLTVL.

This clone was seen a single time. This rearrangement joins TRBV27 to TRBJ2-7; TRBD1 might be the D (6 bases). The CDR3 has 14 amino acids. Germline assignment: CDR1 MNHEY and CDR2 SMNVEV (reference sequence). The V and J ends lost 6 bases and 4 bases respectively, with 16 bases between them. CDR3 sequence (DNA): TGTGCCAGCAGCTTCGGACAGCCGATATACGAGCAGTACTTC. It yields the protein CASSFGQPIYEQYF.

The chain couples TRBV7-9 to TRBJ1-2; 7 positions agree with TRBD1. The germline V gene has CDR1 SEHNR and CDR2 FQNEAQ (reference sequence). V shed 4 bases, J shed 6 bases, and the junction held 2 bases outside the gene matches. This CDR3 has 12 residues. In DNA, the CDR3 is TGTGCCAGCAGCTACGACAGGGATGGCTACACCTTC. Its protein product is CASSYDRDGYTF.

The chain employs TRBV12-5 and TRBJ2-7; tentative D call: TRBD1 (5 bases). CDR1 is LGHNT and CDR2 is FRNRAP in the germline V gene. The CDR3 extends over 13 amino acids. Trimming stripped 7 bases from V and 2 bases from J, with 12 bases between. In DNA, the CDR3 is TGTGCTAGTGAGGGGAACGGCCCCTACGAGCAGTACTTC. Amino acid sequence: CASEGNGPYEQYF.

This chain connects TRBV9 to TRBJ2-3; D could derive from TRBD1 or TRBD2 (5 bases each). Trimming pared 0 bases from V and 4 bases from J, leaving 15 bases between. CDR1 SGDLS and CDR2 YYNGEE come from the germline V gene. This CDR3 spans 16 amino acids. The CDR3 region is CASSVGASTGSDTQYF. CDR3 sequence (DNA): TGTGCCAGCAGCGTAGGGGCTAGCACAGGTTCAGATACGCAGTATTTT.

The chain is built from TRBV2 and TRBJ1-2; possible D gene TRBD1, 5 bases. The length of the CDR3 is 12 residues. Germline V gene sequence: CDR1 SNHLY, CDR2 FYNNEI. Trimming took off 8 bases at V and 4 bases at J, with 11 bases between the two ends. CDR3 amino acids: CASSRQSYGYTF. The CDR3 DNA reads TGTGCCAGCTCGCGACAGAGCTATGGCTACACCTTC.

This chain joins TRBV19 and TRBJ2-2, with a tentative D call TRBD2 (5 bases). Germline values: CDR1 LNHDA, CDR2 SQIVND (reference sequence). CDR3 length equals 15 residues. V shed 7 bases and J shed 3 bases, with 15 bases lying between them. The CDR3 sequence is CASKEAGWDTGELFF. The CDR3 DNA sequence: TGTGCCAGTAAGGAGGCCGGGTGGGACACCGGGGAGCTGTTTTTT.

The chain uses TRBV6-6 and TRBJ2-4, with 10 bases matching TRBD1. J lost 8 bases, V lost 6 bases, and 10 bases had no gene match. The germline V gene encodes CDR1 MNHNY and CDR2 SVGAGI (reference sequence). The CDR3 sequence is 15 residues long. This chain's CDR3 is CASRTQDRGGDIQYF. The CDR3 DNA is TGTGCCAGCAGAACCCAGGACAGGGGGGGAGACATTCAGTACTTC.

The V gene is TRBV7-2, the J gene TRBJ2-2; 8 nucleotides match TRBD1. Looked up from germline, CDR1 is SGHTA and CDR2 is FQGNSA. The CDR3 sequence is 15 residues long. With V trimmed by 0 bases and J by 7 bases, 4 bases remained unmatched. The CDR3 nucleotides are TGTGCCAGCAGCTTAGCCAGGGGGCGACACGGGGAGCTGTTTTTT. It encodes CASSLARGRHGELFF.

This chain connects TRBV5-1 to TRBJ1-2; D unclear. The CDR3 covers 17 residues. V dropped 1 base and J dropped 1 base, with 17 bases sitting between them. Germline V gene lookup returns CDR1 SGHRS and CDR2 YFSETQ. The chain's CDR3 is CASSLSGPLGINYGYTF. For the CDR3, the DNA is TGCGCCAGCAGCTTGTCCGGGCCACTAGGAATTAACTATGGCTACACCTTC. Using reference TRBV5-1 and TRBJ1-2 for the parts outside the CDR3, the full variable domain is KAGVTQTPRYLIKTRGQQVTLSCSPISGHRSVSWYQQTPGQGLQFLFEYFSETQRNKGNFPGRFSGRQFSNSRSEMNVSTLELGDSALYLCASSLSGPLGINYGYTFGSGTRLTVV.

The V gene is TRBV29-1, the J gene TRBJ2-3; 14 bases agree with TRBD2. Germline V gene sequence: CDR1 SQVTM, CDR2 ANQGSEA. This CDR3 region has 16 residues. V dropped 7 bases and J dropped 6; count of bases not matched to a gene: 12. As DNA, the CDR3 is TGCAGCGCCGGCACGGCCGGGACTAGCGGGGGTGATACGCAGTATTTT. Residues: CSAGTAGTSGGDTQYF.

About this clone itself: Other DNA sequences in the same sample also yield this CDR3. The rearrangement joins TRBV30 to TRBJ2-7; maybe TRBD2 (5 bases). Germline V gene lookup returns CDR1 GTSNPN and CDR2 SVGIG (reference sequence). The V end was cut by 0 bases, the J end by 3 bases, with 12 bases between. The CDR3 runs to 14 residues. The CDR3 loop reads CAWSVHGGSYEQYF. DNA of the CDR3: TGTGCCTGGAGTGTACACGGTGGGAGCTACGAGCAGTACTTC. The full variable domain, completed using reference TRBV30 and TRBJ2-7, is SQTIHQWPATLVQPVGSPLSLECTVEGTSNPNLYWYRQAAGRGLQLLFYSVGIGQISSEVPQNLSASRPQDRQFILSSKKLLLSDSGFYLCAWSVHGGSYEQYFGPGTRLTVT.